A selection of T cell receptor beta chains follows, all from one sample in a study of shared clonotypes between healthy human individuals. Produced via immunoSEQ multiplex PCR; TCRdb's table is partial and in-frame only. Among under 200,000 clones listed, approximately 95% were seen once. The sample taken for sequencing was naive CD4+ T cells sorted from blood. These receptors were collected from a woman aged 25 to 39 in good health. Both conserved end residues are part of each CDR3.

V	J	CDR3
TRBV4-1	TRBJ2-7	CASSQGSSGSYEQYF
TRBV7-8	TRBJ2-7	CASSLGGGAYEQYF
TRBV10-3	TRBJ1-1	CAISGDRGTEAFF
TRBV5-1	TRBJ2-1	CASSSSGTSSYNEQFF
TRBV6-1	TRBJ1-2	CASSGVDRAYYGYTF
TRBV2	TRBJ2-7	CASNTQAYEQYF
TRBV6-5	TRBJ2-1	CASRARAEQFF
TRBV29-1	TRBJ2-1	CSVHGGGPPFYEQFF
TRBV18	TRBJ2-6	CASYRSRDSGANVLTF
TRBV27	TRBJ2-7	CASSSPSGTGTYEQYF
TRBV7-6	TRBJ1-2	CASSLEPGDAYYGYTF
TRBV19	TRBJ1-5	CASKNPEQPQHF
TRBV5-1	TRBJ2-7	CASSFGQSNTYEQYF
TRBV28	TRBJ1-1	CASSSSHGYAAFF
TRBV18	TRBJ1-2	CASSPLGQDGYTF
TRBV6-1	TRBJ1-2	CARTYPDLNYGYTF
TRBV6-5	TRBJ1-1	CASSLEWDTEAFF
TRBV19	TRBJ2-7	CASSTTSGRPYEQYF
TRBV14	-	CASSKDWGEQYF
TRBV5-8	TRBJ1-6	CASSWGVAPLHF
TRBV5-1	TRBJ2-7	CASTKGPEIPYEQYF
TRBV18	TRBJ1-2	CASSPAGGLGAYGYTF
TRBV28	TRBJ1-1	CASSSRETFF